This entry lists 15 T cell receptor beta chains sequenced from one sample in a study of shared clonotypes between healthy human individuals. Produced via immunoSEQ multiplex PCR; TCRdb's table is partial and in-frame only. The sample lists about 1.5 million clones, under 99% seen once, with about 0.4% in the top ten. Sequencing input: naive CD4+ T cells sorted from blood. Sample subset: CD45RA+ positively selected. The receptors derive from a man aged 30 to 39 in good health.

The rearrangement joins TRBV27 to TRBJ2-1, with TRBD2 as a possible D gene (5 bases). Per the germline V gene, CDR1 is MNHEY and CDR2 is SMNVEV (reference sequence). Trimming removed 5 bases at V and 4 bases at J, with 9 bases between. The CDR3 is made up of 13 amino acids. This chain's CDR3 is CASSPERYNEQFF. DNA of the CDR3: TGTGCCAGCAGTCCAGAGCGGTACAATGAGCAGTTCTTC.

The V gene is TRBV7-2, the J gene TRBJ1-5, with D possibly TRBD1 on 5 matching bases. CDR1 is SGHTA, CDR2 FQGNSA, per germline. The CDR3 covers 16 residues. Trimming pared 7 bases from V and 0 bases from J, leaving 16 bases between. This chain's CDR3 is CASTVEGSPSNQPQHF. The CDR3 nucleotides are TGTGCCAGCACCGTTGAGGGGAGCCCTAGCAATCAGCCCCAGCATTTT.

The chain recombines TRBV11-2 with TRBJ2-7, with 7 bases lining up with TRBD2. Germline loops: CDR1 SGHAT, CDR2 FQNNGV. J gave up 6 bases and V 1 base, and 9 bases lay outside the gene matches. CDR3 length equals 15 residues. CDR3 sequence: CASSLGVGGRGEQYF. CDR3 nucleotide sequence: TGTGCCAGCAGCTTAGGGGTTGGAGGGAGGGGCGAGCAGTACTTC. The full variable domain, its missing parts supplied by reference TRBV11-2 and TRBJ2-7, is EAGVAQSPRYKIIEKRQSVAFWCNPISGHATLYWYQQILGQGPKLLIQFQNNGVVDDSQLPKDRFSAERLKGVDSTLKIQPAKLEDSAVYLCASSLGVGGRGEQYFGPGTRLTVT.

The genes are TRBV18 and TRBJ1-2, with 10 nucleotides matching TRBD1. This CDR3 has 12 amino acids. The germline CDR1 and CDR2 sequences are KGHSH and LQKENI. The V segment lost 2 bases and the J segment 13 bases; nucleotides outside the gene matches: 4. CDR3 nucleotides: TGTGCCAGCTCACCAGCGGGACAGGGGTTCACCTTC. It is translated as CASSPAGQGFTF.

The chain links TRBV5-1 to TRBJ2-2; no clear D gene. The ends were cut back, 2 bases at V and 1 base at J, with 6 bases in the middle. The V gene's germline CDR1 is SGHRS and CDR2 YFSETQ. The CDR3 is 14 residues long. The CDR3 reads CASSFEWNTGELFF. As DNA, the CDR3 is TGCGCCAGCAGCTTCGAGTGGAACACCGGGGAGCTGTTTTTT.

V is TRBV13 and J is TRBJ1-2; D may be TRBD1 (6 bases). Germline V gives CDR1 PRHDT, CDR2 FYEKMQ (reference sequence). The CDR3 runs to 13 residues. The V and J ends lost 6 bases and 5 bases respectively, with 13 bases between them. The CDR3 DNA is TGTGCCAGCAGGCCAACAGGGCTATATGGCTACACCTTC. This codes for CASRPTGLYGYTF. The full variable domain, in which reference TRBV13 and TRBJ1-2 provide the parts outside the CDR3, is AAGVIQSPRHLIKEKRETATLKCYPIPRHDTVYWYQQGPGQDPQFLISFYEKMQSDKGSIPDRFSAQQFSDYHSELNMSSLELGDSALYFCASRPTGLYGYTFGSGTRLTVV.

This sequence joins TRBV27 and TRBJ1-5; D uncertain. Deletions cut 2 bases from V and 4 bases from J, with 6 bases between. Germline lookup yields CDR1 MNHEY and CDR2 SMNVEV (reference sequence). The CDR3 contains 13 residues. The CDR3 is CASSLTSNQPQHF. The CDR3 DNA reads as TGTGCCAGCAGTTTAACCTCAAATCAGCCCCAGCATTTT.

This chain connects TRBV6-5 to TRBJ2-7; TRBD2 matches at 12 bases. Germline V CDR1 and CDR2: MNHEY, SVGAGI. V gave up 0 bases and J gave up 4 bases; unmatched junction bases: 4. The CDR3 runs 16 residues. The CDR3 loop is CASSYSPGLAGYEQYF. CDR3 sequence (DNA): TGTGCCAGCAGTTACTCCCCGGGACTAGCGGGTTACGAGCAGTACTTC.

This clone was found once. The rearrangement links TRBV29-1 to TRBJ2-5; 13 bases are a match to TRBD2. This CDR3 contains 18 residues. Germline V gene lookup returns CDR1 SQVTM and CDR2 ANQGSEA. The junction had 19 bases not matched to a gene; V was cut back by 7 bases and J by 5 bases. This CDR3 reads CSEITYLGTSGAQETQYF. CDR3 nucleotides: TGCAGCGAGATTACTTACCTAGGGACTAGCGGGGCCCAGGAGACCCAGTACTTC.

V usage is TRBV18 and J usage is TRBJ2-3, with a tentative D call TRBD1 (6 bases). The CDR3 is 16 amino acids. Germline CDR1 is KGHSH and CDR2 is LQKENI. With 1 base removed from V and 6 bases from J, the gap between germline ends came to 17 bases. CDR3 DNA sequence: TGTGCCAGCTCACCACTCGACACAGGGCCGCGGGATACGCAGTATTTT. It specifies CASSPLDTGPRDTQYF.

The rearrangement joins TRBV7-2 to TRBJ2-7; tentatively, D is TRBD1 (5 bases). The V gene lost 2 bases and the J gene lost 3 bases, with 11 bases spanning the gap. The CDR3 is 14 residues long. Germline loops: CDR1 SGHTA, CDR2 FQGNSA. The CDR3 protein is CASSLRGSFYEQYF. CDR3 coding DNA: TGTGCCAGCAGCTTAAGGGGCAGCTTCTACGAGCAGTACTTC.

The chain joins TRBV6-5 to TRBJ2-1, with 8 bases fitting TRBD1. Trimming took 2 bases from V and 12 from J; bases not matched to a gene: 3. CDR1 and CDR2 (germline): MNHEY, SVGAGI. CDR3 length: 12 residues. The CDR3 DNA reads as TGTGCCAGCAGTTACCGACAGGGGACGCAGTTCTTC. Encoded protein: CASSYRQGTQFF.

The chain recombines TRBV5-4 with TRBJ1-2, with a weak D call TRBD1 (6 bases). The CDR3 has 14 residues. From germline, CDR1 is SGHNT and CDR2 YYREEE (reference sequence). The V end lost 0 bases, the J end lost 8 bases, and 14 bases lay between the germline ends. The CDR3 sequence: CASSLEIQGSGYTF. In DNA form, the CDR3 reads TGTGCCAGCAGCTTGGAAATCCAGGGGAGCGGCTACACCTTC.

V and J are TRBV27 and TRBJ2-7; 10 bases agree with TRBD2. The V gene end was trimmed by 1 base and the J gene end by 5 bases; junction bases not matched to a gene: 8. The CDR3 runs 16 residues. Germline V gene lookup returns CDR1 MNHEY and CDR2 SMNVEV (reference sequence). This CDR3 reads CASSLWLAGVRNEQYF. CDR3 coding DNA: TGTGCCAGCAGTTTATGGCTAGCGGGAGTAAGGAACGAGCAGTACTTC.

The V call is TRBV29-1, the J call TRBJ2-7, with 8 positions matching TRBD2. Trimming cost V 1 base and J 6 bases; bases outside gene matches: 5. The germline V gene has CDR1 SQVTM and CDR2 ANQGSEA. The CDR3 loop spans 13 amino acids. The CDR3 spells CSVEVQRESEQYF. Here the CDR3 DNA reads TGCAGCGTTGAAGTCCAGCGGGAGAGCGAGCAGTACTTC.